This T cell receptor beta chain was retrieved from a study of T cell responses to AZD1222 COVID-19 vaccine. Study-wide background: Second doses at about 4 or about 12 weeks were pooled.

Study-wide points: Sampled repertoires all dated from after the peak T cell response. The number of AZD1222 recipients seropositive at baseline was only five or six. Clonal diversity may have been underestimated in mostly white British donors.

Worth noting for this clone: Antigen unknown.

Repertoires were generated with immunoSEQ multiplex PCR, while TCRdb's copy carries only in-frame clones and drops some. The top ten hold roughly a quarter of the sample, which has almost 80,000 clones, approximately 86% seen once. The CDR3 spans 15 residues. Per the germline V gene, CDR1 is SGHNT and CDR2 is YYREEE (reference sequence). The ends were cut back, 5 bases at V and 2 bases at J, with 17 bases in the middle. The origin of this receptor is an adult in good health. Sequencing was performed on peripheral blood, taken on day 0 of AZD1222 vaccination. The rearrangement uses TRBV5-4 and TRBJ2-7; the D gene is possibly TRBD1 (6 bases). CDR3 sequence (DNA): TGTGCCAGCAGTCAGGGGAGAGCTTCACCCTACGAGCAGTACTTC. Protein sequence: CASSQGRASPYEQYF.